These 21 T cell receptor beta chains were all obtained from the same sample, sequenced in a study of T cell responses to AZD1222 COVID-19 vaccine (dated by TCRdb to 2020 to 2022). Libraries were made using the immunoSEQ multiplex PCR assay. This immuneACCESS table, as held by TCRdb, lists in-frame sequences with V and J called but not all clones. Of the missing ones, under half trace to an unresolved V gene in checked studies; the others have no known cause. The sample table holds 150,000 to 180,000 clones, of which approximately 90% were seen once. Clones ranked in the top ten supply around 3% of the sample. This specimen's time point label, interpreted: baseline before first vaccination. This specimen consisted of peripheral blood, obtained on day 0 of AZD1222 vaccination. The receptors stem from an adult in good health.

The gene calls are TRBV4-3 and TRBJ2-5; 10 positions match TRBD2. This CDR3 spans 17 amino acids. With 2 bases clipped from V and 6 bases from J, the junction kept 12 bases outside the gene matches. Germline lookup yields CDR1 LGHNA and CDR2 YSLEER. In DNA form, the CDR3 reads TGCGCCAGCAGCCAACACCACTTAGCGGGGGGCTCACAGACCCAGTACTTC. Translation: CASSQHHLAGGSQTQYF.

CDR3 in DNA: TGTGCCAGCAGCTTAGGATTTTCAGGGGGCTCTGGCTACACCTTC. Encoded protein: CASSLGFSGGSGYTF. This rearrangement joins TRBV7-2 to TRBJ1-2; 8 bases map to TRBD1. V trimming: 1 base; J trimming: 7 bases; junction bases outside the gene matches: 8. CDR3 length: 15 residues. Germline assignment: CDR1 SGHTA and CDR2 FQGNSA.

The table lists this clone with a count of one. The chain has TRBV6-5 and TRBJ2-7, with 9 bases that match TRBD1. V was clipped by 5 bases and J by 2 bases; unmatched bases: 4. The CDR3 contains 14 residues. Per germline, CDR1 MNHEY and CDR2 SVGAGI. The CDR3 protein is CASSTGQGTYEQYF. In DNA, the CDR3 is TGTGCCAGCAGTACCGGACAGGGGACCTACGAGCAGTACTTC.

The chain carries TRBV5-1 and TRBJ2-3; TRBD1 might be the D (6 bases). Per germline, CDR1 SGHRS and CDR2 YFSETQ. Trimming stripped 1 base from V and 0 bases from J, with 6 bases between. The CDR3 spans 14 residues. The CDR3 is CASSLTGSTDTQYF. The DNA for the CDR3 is TGCGCCAGCAGCTTGACAGGGAGCACAGATACGCAGTATTTT.

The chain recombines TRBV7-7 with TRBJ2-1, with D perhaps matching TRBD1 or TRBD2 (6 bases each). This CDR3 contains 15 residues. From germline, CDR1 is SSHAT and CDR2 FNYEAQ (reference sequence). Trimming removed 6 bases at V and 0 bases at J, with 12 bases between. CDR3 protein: CASSRRGASYNEQFF. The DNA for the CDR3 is TGTGCCAGCAGTAGGAGGGGGGCCTCCTACAATGAGCAGTTCTTC.

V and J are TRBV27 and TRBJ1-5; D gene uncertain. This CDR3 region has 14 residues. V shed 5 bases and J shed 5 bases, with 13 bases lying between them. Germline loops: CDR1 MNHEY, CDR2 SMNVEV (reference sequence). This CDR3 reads CASSGNPGDQPQHF. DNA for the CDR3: TGTGCCAGCAGTGGGAACCCGGGCGATCAGCCCCAGCATTTT.

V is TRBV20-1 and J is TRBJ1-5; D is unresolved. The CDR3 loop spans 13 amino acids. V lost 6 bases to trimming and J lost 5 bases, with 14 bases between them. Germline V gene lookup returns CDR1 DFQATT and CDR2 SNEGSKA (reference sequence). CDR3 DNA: TGCAGTGCGAGTTCCCCCCAGCATCAGCCCCAGCATTTT. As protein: CSASSPQHQPQHF.

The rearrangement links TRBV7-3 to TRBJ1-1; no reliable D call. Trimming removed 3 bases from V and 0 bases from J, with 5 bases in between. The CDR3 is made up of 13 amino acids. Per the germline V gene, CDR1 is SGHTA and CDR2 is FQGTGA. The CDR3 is CASSFTVNTEAFF. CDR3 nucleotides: TGTGCCAGCAGCTTTACAGTGAACACTGAAGCTTTCTTT.

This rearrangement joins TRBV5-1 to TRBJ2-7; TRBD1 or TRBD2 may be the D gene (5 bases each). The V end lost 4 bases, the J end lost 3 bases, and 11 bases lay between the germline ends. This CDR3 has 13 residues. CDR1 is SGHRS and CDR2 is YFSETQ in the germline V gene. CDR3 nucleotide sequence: TGCGCCAGCAGCACTGGTGGGGGCTACGAGCAGTACTTC. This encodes CASSTGGGYEQYF.

This CDR3 reads CASSPWGGNSYNEQFF. As DNA, the CDR3 is TGTGCCAGCTCACCATGGGGCGGGAACTCCTACAATGAGCAGTTCTTC. The gene calls are TRBV18 and TRBJ2-1; maybe TRBD2 (6 bases). V lost 2 bases, J lost 0 bases, and 11 bases lay in between. The CDR3 totals 16 residues. Germline V gives CDR1 KGHSH, CDR2 LQKENI.

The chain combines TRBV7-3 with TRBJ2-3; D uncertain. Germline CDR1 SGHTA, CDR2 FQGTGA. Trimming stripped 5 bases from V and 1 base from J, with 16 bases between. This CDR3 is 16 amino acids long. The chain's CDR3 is CASSPTPAPGTDTQYF. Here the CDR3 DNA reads TGTGCCAGCAGCCCCACCCCCGCTCCAGGCACAGATACGCAGTATTTT. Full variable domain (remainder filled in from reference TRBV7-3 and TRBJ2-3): GAGVSQTPSNKVTEKGKYVELRCDPISGHTALYWYRQSLGQGPEFLIYFQGTGAADDSGLPNDRFFAVRPEGSVSTLKIQRTERGDSAVYLCASSPTPAPGTDTQYFGPGTRLTVL.

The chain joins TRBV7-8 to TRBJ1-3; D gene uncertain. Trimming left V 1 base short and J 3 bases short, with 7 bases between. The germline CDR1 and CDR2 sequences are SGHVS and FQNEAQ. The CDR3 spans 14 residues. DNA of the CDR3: TGTGCCAGCAGCTTAGTCGAGAGTGGAAACACCATATATTTT. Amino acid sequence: CASSLVESGNTIYF. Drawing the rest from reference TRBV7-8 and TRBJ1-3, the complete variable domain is GAGVSQSPRYKVAKRGQDVALRCDPISGHVSLFWYQQALGQGPEFLTYFQNEAQLDKSGLPSDRFFAERPEGSVSTLKIQRTQQEDSAVYLCASSLVESGNTIYFGEGSWLTVV.

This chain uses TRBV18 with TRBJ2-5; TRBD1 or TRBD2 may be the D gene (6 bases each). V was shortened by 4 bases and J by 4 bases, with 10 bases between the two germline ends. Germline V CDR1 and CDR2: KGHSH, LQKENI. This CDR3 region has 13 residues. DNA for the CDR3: TGTGCCAGCTCACGGGGGGCAGGAGAGACCCAGTACTTC. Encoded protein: CASSRGAGETQYF.

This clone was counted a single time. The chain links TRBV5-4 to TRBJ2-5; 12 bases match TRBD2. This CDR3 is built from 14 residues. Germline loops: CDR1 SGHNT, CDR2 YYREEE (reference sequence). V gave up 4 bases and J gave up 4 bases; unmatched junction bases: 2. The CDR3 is CASSETSGRETQYF. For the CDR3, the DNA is TGTGCCAGCAGCGAGACTAGCGGGAGAGAGACCCAGTACTTC.

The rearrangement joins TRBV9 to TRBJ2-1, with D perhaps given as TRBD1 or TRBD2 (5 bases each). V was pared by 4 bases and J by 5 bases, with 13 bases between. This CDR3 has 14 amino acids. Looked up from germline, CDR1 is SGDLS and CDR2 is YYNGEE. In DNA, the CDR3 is TGTGCCAGCAGCCCGAGGGGTAGCGACAATGAGCAGTTCTTC. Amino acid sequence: CASSPRGSDNEQFF.

The CDR3 DNA follows: TGTGCCAGCAGCCGGACATTTAGCAATCAGCCCCAGCATTTT. It yields the protein CASSRTFSNQPQHF. This chain uses TRBV7-9 with TRBJ1-5, with D perhaps matching TRBD1 (5 bases). Germline values: CDR1 SEHNR, CDR2 FQNEAQ (reference sequence). The CDR3 extends over 14 amino acids. Trimming removed 5 bases from V and 0 bases from J, with 8 bases in between.

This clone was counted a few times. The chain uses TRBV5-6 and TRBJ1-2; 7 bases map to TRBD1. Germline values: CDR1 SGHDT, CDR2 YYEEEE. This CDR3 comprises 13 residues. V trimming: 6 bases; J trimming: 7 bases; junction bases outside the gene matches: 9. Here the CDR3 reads CASKIKGAGGYTF. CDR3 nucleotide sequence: TGTGCCAGCAAGATAAAGGGGGCGGGTGGCTACACCTTC.

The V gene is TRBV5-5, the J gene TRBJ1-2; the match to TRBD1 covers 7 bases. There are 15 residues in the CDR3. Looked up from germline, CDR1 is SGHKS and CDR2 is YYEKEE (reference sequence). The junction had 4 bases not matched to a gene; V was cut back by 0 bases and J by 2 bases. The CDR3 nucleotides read TGTGCCAGCAGCTTGGAGGCGGGACAGAACTATGGCTACACCTTC. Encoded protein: CASSLEAGQNYGYTF.

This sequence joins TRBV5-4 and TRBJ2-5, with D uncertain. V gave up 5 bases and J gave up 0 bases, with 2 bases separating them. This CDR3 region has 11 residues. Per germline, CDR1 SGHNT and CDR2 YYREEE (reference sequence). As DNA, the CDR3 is TGTGCCAGCAGTTACCAAGAGACCCAGTACTTC. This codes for CASSYQETQYF.

The CDR3 here is CASSIQGLNTEAFF. The CDR3 nucleotides are TGTGCCAGCAGCATACAGGGGTTGAACACTGAAGCTTTCTTT. The gene calls are TRBV7-9 and TRBJ1-1, with 7 bases aligning to TRBD1. Germline lookup yields CDR1 SEHNR and CDR2 FQNEAQ (reference sequence). The CDR3 has 14 amino acids. Unmatched junction bases numbered 3, after V lost 5 bases and J lost 0 bases.

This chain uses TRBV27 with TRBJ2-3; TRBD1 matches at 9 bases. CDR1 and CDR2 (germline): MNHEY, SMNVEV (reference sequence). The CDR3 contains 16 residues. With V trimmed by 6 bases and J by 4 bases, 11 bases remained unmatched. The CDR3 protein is CASRRTGGFWADTQYF. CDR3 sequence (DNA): TGTGCCAGCAGAAGAACAGGGGGCTTTTGGGCAGATACGCAGTATTTT.